This T cell receptor beta chain was sequenced for a study of yellow fever vaccine responses in identical twins. V dropped 1 base and J dropped 0 bases, with 7 bases sitting between them. Germline V CDR1 and CDR2: SGHAT, FQNNGV. This CDR3 contains 15 residues. Notes on this clonotype: Its specificity is not known.

A single record per CDR3 protein comes from TCRdb applying MiXCR to the RT-PCR reads. The sample records about 3,200 distinct CDR3 sequences, about 84% being singletons. Study findings and constraints: Among the twins, the vaccine T cell response reportedly seemed partly convergent and partly personalized.

This chain connects TRBV11-2 to TRBJ2-1, with no clear D. This receptor was identified in a young woman who received the yellow fever vaccine. This sample comprised T cells from blood (PBMCs), unsorted or a sorted subset (not recorded which), obtained before or after yellow fever vaccination (not recorded which). The CDR3 reads CASSLVSSSYNEQFF. Written as DNA, the CDR3 is TGTGCCAGCAGCTTAGTGTCTAGCTCCTACAATGAGCAGTTCTTC.